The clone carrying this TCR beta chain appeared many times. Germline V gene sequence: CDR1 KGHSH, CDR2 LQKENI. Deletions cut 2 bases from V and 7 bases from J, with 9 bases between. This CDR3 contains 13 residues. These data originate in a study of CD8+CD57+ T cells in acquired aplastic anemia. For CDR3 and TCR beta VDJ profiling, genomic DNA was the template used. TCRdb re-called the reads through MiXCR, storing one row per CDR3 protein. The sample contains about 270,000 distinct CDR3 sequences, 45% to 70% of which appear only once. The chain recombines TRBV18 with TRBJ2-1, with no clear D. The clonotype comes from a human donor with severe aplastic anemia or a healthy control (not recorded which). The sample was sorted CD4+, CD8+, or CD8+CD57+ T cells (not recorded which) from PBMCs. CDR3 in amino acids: CASSPGEANEQFF. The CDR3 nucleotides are TGTGCCAGCTCACCAGGGGAAGCGAATGAGCAGTTCTTC.